This record looks at one T cell receptor beta chain sequence and its context. CDR3 length: 13 residues. V shed 2 bases, J shed 10 bases, and the junction held 5 bases outside the gene matches. In germline, CDR1 is SGHTA, CDR2 FQGNSA. The data were obtained in a study of blood T cell repertoires in COVID-19. This table comes from immunoSEQ multiplex PCR, and its TCRdb copy is limited to in-frame clones, with some not included. This sample has about 310,000 clones; around 85% occur once, and the top ten carry over 1.5%. The clonotype was recovered from a young woman who had been exposed to COVID-19. Specimen: PBMCs or T cells enriched from blood (not recorded which). The chain is built from TRBV7-2 and TRBJ2-1; the match to TRBD2 covers 7 bases. The CDR3 bases are TGTGCCAGCAGCTTACCGGGGGGTCAGGAGCAGTTCTTC. Translation gives CASSLPGGQEQFF.